The clone carrying this TCR beta chain was recorded many times. Its antigen is as yet unknown. V was trimmed by 4 bases and J by 6 bases, leaving 13 bases between them. This CDR3 comprises 14 residues. The germline gives CDR1 SGHTA, CDR2 FQGNSA. This specimen belongs to a study of T cell repertoires in cytomegalovirus infection. Study-level information: Public signatures in TCR beta pointed to CMV infection and matching HLA type. Overall study results and limits: Cumulative frequency (of public TCR beta family members) identified carriers of CMV plus the relevant HLA.

TCRdb ran MiXCR on the reads and lists one entry per CDR3 protein. This table holds around 450,000 distinct CDR3 sequences, approximately 31% found once. The clonotype originates from a human donor in good health (CMV status not recorded). Some clones in this sample may be carry-over from other donors' samples. Material for sequencing was PBMCs. This sequence joins TRBV7-2 and TRBJ2-4, with a tentative D call TRBD2 (7 bases). The CDR3, as DNA: TGTGCCAGCAGCTCCGGGGGGCAGGGAAACATTCAGTACTTC. Protein product: CASSSGGQGNIQYF.